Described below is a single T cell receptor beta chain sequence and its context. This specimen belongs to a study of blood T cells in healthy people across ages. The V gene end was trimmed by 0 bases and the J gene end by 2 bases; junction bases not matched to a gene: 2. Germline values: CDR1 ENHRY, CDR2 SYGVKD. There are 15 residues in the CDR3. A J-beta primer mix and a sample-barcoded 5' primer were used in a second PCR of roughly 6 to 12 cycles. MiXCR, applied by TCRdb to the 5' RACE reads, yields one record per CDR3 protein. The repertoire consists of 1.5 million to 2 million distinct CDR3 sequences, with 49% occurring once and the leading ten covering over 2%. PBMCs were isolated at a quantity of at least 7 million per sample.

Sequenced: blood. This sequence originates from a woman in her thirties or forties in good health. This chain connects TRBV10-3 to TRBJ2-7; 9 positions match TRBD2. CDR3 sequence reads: CAISESIAGAYEQYF. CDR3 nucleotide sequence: TGTGCCATCAGTGAGTCTATAGCGGGGGCCTACGAGCAGTACTTC.